This T cell receptor beta chain derives from a study of blood T cell repertoires in COVID-19 (TCRdb year 2020). Study-wide context: Collaborator samples came from the United States, Italy and Spain and covered acute and convalescent phases of COVID-19. The prospective study material was composed of cDNA or gDNA derived from T cells, B-cell-depleted T cells, or PBMCs. Subjects who had been exposed to COVID-19, were actively infected with it, or had recovered from it provided the deeply sampled blood TCRbeta repertoires that made up the dataset. The repertoires were made available in a free public database intended to serve as a resource for research on the immune response to SARS-CoV-2. Samples came from the ongoing ImmuneRACE study (first 160 participants) plus 1,254 subjects from 6 global collaborators. Sample metadata almost always included a de-identified subject ID, COVID-19 status, age in years and sex. Where available, HLA class I and class II types were taken from metadata supplied by the sample provider and were not determined by assay-based typing.

Points the paper makes about the study in general: The quantity of clinical and demographic metadata differed by source and by participant and was supplied without curation.

From the cysteine up to the phenylalanine, the CDR3 has a length of 16 residues. Here the CDR3 DNA is all that survives: 48 bases in frame from base 1. Based on the germline V gene, the CDR1 and CDR2 sequences are SGHRS and YFSETQ. Clipping removes 4 bases from V and 0 bases from J, with 5 as the unmatched junction base count. TCRbeta CDR3 regions were amplified from genomic DNA using the immunoSEQ Assay, a bias-controlled multiplex PCR. The study's processing was this. Nucleated cell counts per sample were estimated from amplification of reference gene primers within the assay. To quantify the absolute abundance of each unique TCRbeta CDR3 rearrangement, sequence reads were collapsed and filtered. For each sample, productive Simpson clonality was calculated as the square root of Simpson's diversity index over productive rearrangements. In its TCRdb copy, this immuneACCESS table keeps in-frame sequences only and misses some clones. Where compared with another copy, unresolved V genes explain less than half of these, and the others have no known cause. The V and J calls and clone size are taken from that table; D and trimming were inferred from the DNA. The sample contains just over 350,000 clones, about 88% of them found a single time. Approximately 3.1% of the sample rests with the top ten.

Participants in the prospective study were enrolled through a virtual design, were aged about 18 to 100 years, and lived in about 25 United States geographic areas. To assign participants to cohorts, the prospective study relied on clinical history that participants themselves reported in a screening survey and a study questionnaire. Recovered participants in ImmuneRACE Cohort 3 were defined by two consecutive negative NP/OP PCR tests, clearance by a healthcare professional, or resolution of symptoms. Each participant in the prospective study had whole blood, serum and a nasopharyngeal or oropharyngeal swab collected by mobile phlebotomists. Participants in the prospective study had the option to provide additional blood draws and questionnaires over a roughly 2-month period. Before DNA extraction, blood samples from the prospective study were shipped at room temperature or frozen. With regard to this clone: The clone's antigen remains unknown. Base qualities are not at hand, and no much larger clone is one base apart.

This TCR was recovered from a woman between 25 and 40 years old who had recovered from COVID-19. The receptor chain draws on TRBV5-1 and TRBJ1-1; the junction holds 11 bases that match TRBD1. Input material: PBMCs or T cells enriched from blood (not recorded which). The encoded CDR3 is CASSHGTGGLNTEAFF. The DNA reads as follows: TGCGCCAGCAGCCATGGGACAGGGGGATTGAACACTGAAGCTTTCTTT.